Listed here are 12 T cell receptor beta chains from one sample, sequenced in a study of T cell repertoires in cytomegalovirus infection. Each CDR3 protein is one row after TCRdb ran MiXCR on the reads. This sample has hundreds of thousands of distinct CDR3 sequences; over 7.5% occur once, and the top ten carry over 3.5%. The sample consisted of PBMCs. Every receptor here comes from a human donor in good health (CMV status not recorded). Some clones in this sample may be carry-over from other donors' samples.

The CDR3 region has the DNA TGTGCCAGCAGTGAGACCGGGACTAGCGAGAGCGGGGAGCTGTTTTTT. Its translation is CASSETGTSESGELFF. The V call is TRBV2, the J call TRBJ2-2; 10 bases agree with TRBD2. Germline lookup yields CDR1 SNHLY and CDR2 FYNNEI. The J segment lost 7 bases and the V segment lost 3 bases, leaving 8 bases of the junction unmatched. CDR3 length: 16 amino acids. The full variable domain, rest sourced from reference TRBV2 and TRBJ2-2, is EPEVTQTPSHQVTQMGQEVILRCVPISNHLYFYWYRQILGQKVEFLVSFYNNEISEKSEIFDDQFSVERPDGSNFTLKIRSTKLEDSAMYFCASSETGTSESGELFFGEGSRLTVL.

In this sample, this clonotype turned up a few times. V and J are TRBV24-1 and TRBJ2-3, with TRBD2 matching over 10 bases. CDR1 and CDR2 (germline): KGHDR, SFDVKD. J gave up 4 bases and V 4 bases, and 7 bases lay outside the gene matches. The CDR3 spans 16 residues. The CDR3, as DNA: TGTGCCACCAGTGACCCTCTAGCGGGGGACTCAGATACGCAGTATTTT. Translation gives CATSDPLAGDSDTQYF.

V is TRBV5-8 and J is TRBJ2-1; D not certain. The ends were cut back, 5 bases at V and 0 bases at J, with 12 bases in the middle. The germline V gene has CDR1 SGHTS and CDR2 YDEGEE. The CDR3 sequence is 15 residues long. The CDR3 is CASSKGIISYNEQFF. The CDR3 DNA sequence: TGTGCCAGCAGTAAAGGGATTATCTCCTACAATGAGCAGTTCTTC.

This chain links TRBV7-3 with TRBJ2-2; D could derive from TRBD1 or TRBD2 (6 bases each). The CDR3 totals 14 residues. Germline V gene sequence: CDR1 SGHTA, CDR2 FQGTGA. Trimming took off 4 bases at V and 4 bases at J, with 10 bases between the two ends. CDR3 amino acids: CASSSGGVTGELFF. The CDR3 nucleotides read TGTGCCAGCAGCTCCGGGGGCGTCACCGGGGAGCTGTTTTTT.

The chain recombines TRBV27 with TRBJ2-7, with D uncertain. V lost 5 bases to trimming and J lost 5 bases, with 19 bases between them. The CDR3 length is 15 residues. Per the germline V gene, CDR1 is MNHEY and CDR2 is SMNVEV (reference sequence). DNA for the CDR3: TGTGCCAGCAGTGATGCGGCTGGGGTTTACGACGAGCAGTACTTC. Translating gives CASSDAAGVYDEQYF.

This chain uses TRBV18 with TRBJ2-5; no definite D call. V was clipped by 2 bases and J by 2 bases, with 12 bases between them. Germline V CDR1 and CDR2: KGHSH, LQKENI. The CDR3 has 15 amino acids. CDR3 amino acids: CASSPSVSLQETQYF. CDR3 bases: TGTGCCAGCTCACCAAGTGTATCCCTACAAGAGACCCAGTACTTC.

This clonotype was seen ten or more times. The CDR3 DNA sequence: TGTGCCAGCAGTGAATCGGGACGGCTGAACACCGGGGAGCTGTTTTTT. This gives the protein CASSESGRLNTGELFF. The rearrangement uses TRBV6-1 and TRBJ2-2; D may match TRBD1 or TRBD2 (5 bases each). V shed 2 bases and J shed 1 base, with 11 bases lying between them. The CDR3 is 16 amino acids. The V gene's germline CDR1 is MNHNS and CDR2 SASEGT.

This clonotype was found many times. The chain recombines TRBV7-8 with TRBJ2-5, with 13 positions matching TRBD2. CDR1 is SGHVS and CDR2 is FQNEAQ in the germline V gene. V was clipped by 6 bases and J by 4 bases; unmatched bases: 17. This CDR3 is built from 19 residues. The DNA for the CDR3 is TGTGCCAGCAGTTTACCCATGCGGACTAGCGGGAGTGTGGGAGAGACCCAGTACTTC. Protein: CASSLPMRTSGSVGETQYF.

The rearrangement links TRBV6-6 to TRBJ2-5; the D gene is possibly TRBD1 (6 bases). This CDR3 region has 12 residues. Trimming stripped 6 bases from V and 3 bases from J, with 8 bases between. The germline gives CDR1 MNHNY, CDR2 SVGAGI (reference sequence). CDR3 DNA: TGTGCCAGCAGACGACAGGAAGAGACCCAGTACTTC. It is translated as CASRRQEETQYF.

There are a few counts of this clonotype. The chain carries TRBV7-6 and TRBJ2-5, with D uncertain. CDR1 SGHVS and CDR2 FNYEAQ come from the germline V gene. CDR3 size: 13 residues. Trimming pared 3 bases from V and 4 bases from J, leaving 9 bases between. The DNA of the CDR3 is TGTGCCAGCAGCTTCGGGTATGGAGAGACCCAGTACTTC. Its translation: CASSFGYGETQYF.

The chain recombines TRBV19 with TRBJ2-3; D call uncertain. CDR1 is LNHDA and CDR2 is SQIVND in the germline V gene (reference sequence). The V end lost 11 bases, the J end lost 2 bases, and 17 bases lay between the germline ends. The CDR3 covers 14 residues. As DNA, the CDR3 is TGTGCCTCTTCCCCGACTCAACTCACAGATACGCAGTATTTT. Its protein product is CASSPTQLTDTQYF.

This sequence joins TRBV27 and TRBJ2-5; tentatively, D is TRBD2 (6 bases). Germline CDR1 and CDR2: MNHEY and SMNVEV (reference sequence). V lost 5 bases, J lost 5 bases, and 9 bases lay in between. This CDR3 region has 12 residues. The CDR3 coding sequence is TGTGCCAGCAGTCAAGGGAGGGAGACCCAGTACTTC. It codes for CASSQGRETQYF.